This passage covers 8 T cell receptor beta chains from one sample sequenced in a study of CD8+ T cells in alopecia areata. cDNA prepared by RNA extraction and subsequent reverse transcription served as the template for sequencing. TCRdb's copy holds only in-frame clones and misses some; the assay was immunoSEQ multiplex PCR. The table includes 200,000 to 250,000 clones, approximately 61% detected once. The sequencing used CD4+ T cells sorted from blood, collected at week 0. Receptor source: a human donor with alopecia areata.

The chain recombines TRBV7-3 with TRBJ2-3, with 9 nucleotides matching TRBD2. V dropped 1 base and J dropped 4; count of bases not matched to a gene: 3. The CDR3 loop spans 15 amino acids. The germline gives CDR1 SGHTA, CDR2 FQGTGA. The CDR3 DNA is TGTGCCAGCAGCTTAAACGGCGGGAGGGCAGATACGCAGTATTTT. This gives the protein CASSLNGGRADTQYF.

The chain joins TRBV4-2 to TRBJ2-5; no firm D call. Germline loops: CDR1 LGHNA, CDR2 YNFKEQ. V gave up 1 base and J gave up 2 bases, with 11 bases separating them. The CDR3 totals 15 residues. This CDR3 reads CASSQGQVDQETQYF. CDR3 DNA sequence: TGTGCCAGCAGCCAAGGGCAGGTAGATCAAGAGACCCAGTACTTC.

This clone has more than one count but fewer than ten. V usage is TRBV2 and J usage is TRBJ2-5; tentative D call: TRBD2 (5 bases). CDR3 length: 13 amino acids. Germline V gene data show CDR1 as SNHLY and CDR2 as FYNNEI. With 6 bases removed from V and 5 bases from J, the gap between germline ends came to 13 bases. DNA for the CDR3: TGTGCCAGCAGCCTCTTTCGCGGGGAGACCCAGTACTTC. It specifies CASSLFRGETQYF.

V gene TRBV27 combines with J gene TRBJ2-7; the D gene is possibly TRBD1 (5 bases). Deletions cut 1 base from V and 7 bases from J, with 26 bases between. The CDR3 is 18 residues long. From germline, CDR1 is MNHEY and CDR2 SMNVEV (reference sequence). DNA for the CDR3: TGTGCCAGCAGTTTATTAGGGCAGGGTGGCAAATATCAAGAGGAGCAGTACTTC. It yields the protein CASSLLGQGGKYQEEQYF.

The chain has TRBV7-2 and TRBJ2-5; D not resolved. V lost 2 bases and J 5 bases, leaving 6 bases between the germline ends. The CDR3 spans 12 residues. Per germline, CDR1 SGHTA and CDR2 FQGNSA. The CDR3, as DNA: TGTGCCAGCAGCTTAACCAGGGAGACCCAGTACTTC. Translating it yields CASSLTRETQYF.

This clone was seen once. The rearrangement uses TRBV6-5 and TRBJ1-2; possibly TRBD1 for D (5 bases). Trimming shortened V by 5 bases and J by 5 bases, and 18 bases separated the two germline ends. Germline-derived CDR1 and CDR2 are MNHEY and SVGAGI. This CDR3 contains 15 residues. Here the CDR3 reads CASSRRQFPEYGYTF. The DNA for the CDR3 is TGTGCCAGCAGTCGGAGACAGTTTCCAGAGTATGGCTACACCTTC.

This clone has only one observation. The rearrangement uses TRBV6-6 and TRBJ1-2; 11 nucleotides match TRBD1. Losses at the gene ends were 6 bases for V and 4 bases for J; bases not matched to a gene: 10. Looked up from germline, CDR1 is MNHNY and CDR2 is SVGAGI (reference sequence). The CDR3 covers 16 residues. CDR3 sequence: CASSSTPGQGGYGYTF. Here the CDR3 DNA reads TGTGCCAGCAGCTCAACTCCGGGACAGGGGGGCTATGGCTACACCTTC.

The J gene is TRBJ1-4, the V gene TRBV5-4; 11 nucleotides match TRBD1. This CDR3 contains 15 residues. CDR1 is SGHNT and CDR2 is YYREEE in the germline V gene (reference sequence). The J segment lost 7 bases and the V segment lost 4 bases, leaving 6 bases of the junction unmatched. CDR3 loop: CASSRGTGGPEKLFF. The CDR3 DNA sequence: TGTGCCAGCAGCCGCGGGACAGGGGGTCCTGAAAAACTGTTTTTT.